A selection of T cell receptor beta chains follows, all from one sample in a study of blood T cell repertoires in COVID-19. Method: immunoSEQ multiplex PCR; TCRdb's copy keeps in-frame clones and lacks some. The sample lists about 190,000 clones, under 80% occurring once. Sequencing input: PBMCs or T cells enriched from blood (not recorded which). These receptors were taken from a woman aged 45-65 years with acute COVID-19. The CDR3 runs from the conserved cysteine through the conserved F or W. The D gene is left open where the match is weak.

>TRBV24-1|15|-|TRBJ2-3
CATSPGEASADTQYF
TGTGCCACCAGCCCCGGGGAGGCCTCCGCAGATACGCAGTATTTT
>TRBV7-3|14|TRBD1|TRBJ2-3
CASSWGQGTDTQYF
TGTGCCAGCAGCTGGGGACAGGGGACAGATACGCAGTATTTT
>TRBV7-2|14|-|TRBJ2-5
CASSLSGAGETQYF
TGTGCCAGCAGCTTGTCCGGGGCGGGGGAGACCCAGTACTTC
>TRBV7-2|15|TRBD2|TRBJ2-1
CASSLEGLAGNEQFF
TGTGCCAGCAGCTTAGAGGGACTAGCAGGCAATGAGCAGTTCTTC
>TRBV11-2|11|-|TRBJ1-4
CASSRNEKLFF
TGTGCCAGCAGCCGTAATGAAAAACTGTTTTTT
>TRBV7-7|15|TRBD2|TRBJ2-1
CASSLGVSGYNEQFF
TGTGCTAGCAGCTTAGGAGTTAGCGGGTACAATGAGCAGTTCTTC
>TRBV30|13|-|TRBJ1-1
CAWKARRNTEAFF
TGTGCCTGGAAGGCGAGGAGGAACACTGAAGCTTTCTTT
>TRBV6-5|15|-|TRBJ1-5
CASSLVEDPNQPQHF
TGTGCCAGCAGCCTGGTGGAGGATCCCAATCAGCCCCAGCATTTT
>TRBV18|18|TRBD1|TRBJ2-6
CASSPGQGFDSGANVLTF
TGTGCCAGCTCACCTGGACAGGGGTTCGATTCTGGGGCCAACGTCCTGACTTTC
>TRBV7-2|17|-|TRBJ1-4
CASSLVSGLGTNEKLFF
TGTGCCAGCAGCTTAGTTTCAGGGTTGGGAACTAATGAAAAACTGTTTTTT
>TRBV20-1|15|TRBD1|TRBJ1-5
CSASSSGQGHQPQHF
TGCAGTGCTAGTTCTTCGGGACAGGGGCATCAGCCCCAGCATTTT